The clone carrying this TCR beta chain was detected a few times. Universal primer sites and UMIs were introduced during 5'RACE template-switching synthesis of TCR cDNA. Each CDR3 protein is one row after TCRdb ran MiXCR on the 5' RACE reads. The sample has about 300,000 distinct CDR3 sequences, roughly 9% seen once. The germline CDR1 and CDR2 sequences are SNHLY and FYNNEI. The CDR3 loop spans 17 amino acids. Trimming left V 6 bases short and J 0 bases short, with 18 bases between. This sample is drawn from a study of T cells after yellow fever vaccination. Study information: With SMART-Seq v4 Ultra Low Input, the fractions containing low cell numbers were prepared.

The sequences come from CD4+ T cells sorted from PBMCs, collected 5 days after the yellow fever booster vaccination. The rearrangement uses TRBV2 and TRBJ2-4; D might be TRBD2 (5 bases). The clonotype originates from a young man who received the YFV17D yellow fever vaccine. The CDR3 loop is CASRETGRKLAKNIQYF. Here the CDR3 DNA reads TGTGCCAGCAGAGAGACGGGAAGGAAACTAGCCAAAAACATTCAGTACTTC.